These 5 T cell receptor beta chains originate from one sample sequenced in a study of cytomegalovirus exposure and HLA in healthy donors. PCR employed 60 Vbeta and 13 Jbeta primers. TCRdb's table, derived via immunoSEQ multiplex PCR, lists solely in-frame clones and lacks some. The table lists about 120,000 clones, 74% of them singletons, with about 2% in the top ten. The sample taken for sequencing was PBMCs. These receptors were collected from a human donor in good health.

This clone has only one observation. The chain links TRBV9 to TRBJ1-1; no clear D. The germline CDR1 and CDR2 sequences are SGDLS and YYNGEE. This CDR3 has 15 residues. V lost 0 bases and J 0 bases, leaving 9 bases between the germline ends. The CDR3 region has the DNA TGTGCCAGCAGCGTAGTAGAGGGATTGAACACTGAAGCTTTCTTT. It specifies CASSVVEGLNTEAFF.

The chain employs TRBV7-2 and TRBJ2-7, with a possible D match to TRBD2 (5 bases). Trimming stripped 4 bases from V and 7 bases from J, with 23 bases between. The CDR3 covers 16 residues. Germline assignment: CDR1 SGHTA and CDR2 FQGNSA. The CDR3 region is CASSSEAATSRGEQYF. The CDR3 DNA sequence: TGTGCCAGCAGCTCCGAAGCGGCGACGTCCCGAGGGGAGCAGTACTTC.

Turning to this clone: The sample contains more than one DNA sequence encoding this CDR3. The chain uses TRBV15 and TRBJ1-1; perhaps TRBD1 as D (6 bases). Germline lookup yields CDR1 LNHNV and CDR2 YYDKDF (reference sequence). The CDR3 totals 14 residues. V gave up 3 bases and J gave up 11 bases, with 19 bases separating them. The CDR3 region has the DNA TGTGCCACCAGCAGGGATCGAGGGGGTTTGTTGGCTTTCTTT. The encoded protein is CATSRDRGGLLAFF.

CDR3 DNA sequence: TGTGCCAGCAGTCCCAACCGACAGGGACGGGGCAATCAGCCCCAGCATTTT. Encoded protein: CASSPNRQGRGNQPQHF. The V gene is TRBV27, the J gene TRBJ1-5, with 7 nucleotides matching TRBD1. The junction had 12 bases not matched to a gene; V was cut back by 5 bases and J by 2 bases. The CDR3 contains 17 residues. CDR1 is MNHEY and CDR2 is SMNVEV in the germline V gene (reference sequence).

The V and J genes are TRBV19 and TRBJ2-3, with 9 bases that match TRBD2. The germline V gene has CDR1 LNHDA and CDR2 SQIVND (reference sequence). This CDR3 region has 16 residues. Germline trimming cut 4 bases from V and 2 bases from J; bases unmatched to any gene: 7. Here the CDR3 reads CASSTRIAGATDTQYF. DNA of the CDR3: TGTGCCAGTAGTACCCGAATAGCGGGGGCCACAGATACGCAGTATTTT.